One and the same sample provided the 10 T cell receptor beta chains below, sequenced in a study of CD4 T cells in relation to SARS-CoV-2 and coronaviruses. Method: immunoSEQ multiplex PCR; TCRdb's copy keeps in-frame clones and lacks some. The top ten hold over 0.11% of the sample, which has around 62,000 clones, roughly 93% seen once. Before the COVID-19 pandemic, during about 2011-2019, CD4+ T cells were taken from unexposed donors. Sequencing used naive CD4+ T cells from PBMCs. This sample's subset: naive CD4+ T cells isolated by negative enrichment. The receptors come from a human donor in good health.

The J gene is TRBJ1-2, the V gene TRBV28; 9 bases are shared with TRBD1. V dropped 6 bases and J dropped 4; count of bases not matched to a gene: 9. The CDR3 contains 15 residues. From germline, CDR1 is MDHEN and CDR2 SYDVKM. This CDR3 is CASSSGTGNTYGYTF. In DNA form, the CDR3 reads TGTGCCAGCAGCTCTGGGACAGGGAATACCTATGGCTACACCTTC.

The rearrangement joins TRBV7-8 to TRBJ1-2; D may be TRBD1 (6 bases). Deletions cut 5 bases from V and 6 bases from J, with 10 bases between. The CDR3 covers 12 residues. Germline V CDR1 and CDR2: SGHVS, FQNEAQ. CDR3 DNA: TGTGCCAGCAGCCGCCAGGGGCATGGCTACACCTTC. Translating it yields CASSRQGHGYTF. The variable domain in full, completed from reference TRBV7-8 and TRBJ1-2, reads GAGVSQSPRYKVAKRGQDVALRCDPISGHVSLFWYQQALGQGPEFLTYFQNEAQLDKSGLPSDRFFAERPEGSVSTLKIQRTQQEDSAVYLCASSRQGHGYTFGSGTRLTVV.

This clone was detected only once. The chain uses TRBV27 and TRBJ1-6; 9 bases fit TRBD1. Trimming took 6 bases from V and 10 from J; bases not matched to a gene: 10. The length of the CDR3 is 15 residues. Germline CDR1 and CDR2: MNHEY and SMNVEV (reference sequence). The CDR3 DNA reads TGTGCCAGCAGCCAACGGGGACAGGGTAACTCACCCCTCCACTTT. Encoded protein: CASSQRGQGNSPLHF.

This clone was seen once. The rearrangement links TRBV27 to TRBJ1-3; a weak D match, TRBD1 (5 bases). Germline-derived CDR1 and CDR2 are MNHEY and SMNVEV (reference sequence). Deletions cut 5 bases from V and 7 bases from J, with 18 bases between. The CDR3 is 15 residues long. CDR3: CASSISGPAFNTIYF. DNA for the CDR3: TGTGCCAGCAGTATTTCAGGGCCCGCATTTAACACCATATATTTT.

This clone was counted once. J is TRBJ2-7 and V is TRBV30, with D possibly TRBD2 on 6 matching bases. Trimming cost V 3 bases and J 2 bases, with 14 bases left between them. The CDR3 is 14 residues long. Germline V gene sequence: CDR1 GTSNPN, CDR2 SVGIG (reference sequence). The CDR3 region has the DNA TGTGCCTGGAGGCCCTGGGACTTGACCTACGAGCAGTACTTC. This sequence encodes CAWRPWDLTYEQYF.

The DNA of the CDR3 is TGTGCCAGCAGCGACGGGGGGGAGTACCAGAATGAGCAGTTCTTC. This encodes CASSDGGEYQNEQFF. This sequence joins TRBV3-1 (or the pseudogene TRBV3-2) and TRBJ2-1, with 8 bases identical to TRBD2. This CDR3 has 15 residues. Germline assignment: CDR1 LGHDT and CDR2 YNNKEL (reference sequence). Losses at the gene ends were 5 bases for V and 7 bases for J; bases not matched to a gene: 10.

This clone has more than one count but fewer than ten. V and J are TRBV10-1 and TRBJ2-7, with a weak D call TRBD2 (5 bases). CDR3 length: 16 residues. Germline values: CDR1 WNHNN, CDR2 SYGVQD (reference sequence). Deletions cut 1 base from V and 0 bases from J, with 13 bases between. The CDR3 sequence is CASSEWASTSSYEQYF. CDR3 in DNA: TGCGCCAGCAGTGAGTGGGCTAGCACGTCCTCCTACGAGCAGTACTTC.

The V and J genes are TRBV6-5 and TRBJ2-7; D is perhaps TRBD1 (6 bases). Germline CDR1 and CDR2: MNHEY and SVGAGI. V was clipped by 4 bases and J by 4 bases, with 8 bases between them. The CDR3 is 12 residues long. CDR3 in DNA: TGTGCCAGCAGTTCGGACAGATACGAGCAGTACTTC. This encodes CASSSDRYEQYF.

V gene TRBV19 combines with J gene TRBJ2-5, with a tentative D call TRBD2 (5 bases). The CDR3 has 13 residues. Germline assignment: CDR1 LNHDA and CDR2 SQIVND (reference sequence). Trimming shortened V by 7 bases and J by 3 bases, and 12 bases separated the two germline ends. This CDR3 reads CASTPPGKETQYF. CDR3 DNA sequence: TGTGCCAGTACCCCTCCCGGGAAAGAGACCCAGTACTTC.

V is TRBV5-1 and J is TRBJ2-7; a weak D match, TRBD2 (6 bases). There are 15 residues in the CDR3. The germline gives CDR1 SGHRS, CDR2 YFSETQ. The germline V and J ends were trimmed by 0 bases and 0 bases, with 10 bases remaining between them. CDR3 nucleotide sequence: TGCGCCAGCAGCTTGGCGGCGGGAAGCTCCTACGAGCAGTACTTC. Its protein is CASSLAAGSSYEQYF.